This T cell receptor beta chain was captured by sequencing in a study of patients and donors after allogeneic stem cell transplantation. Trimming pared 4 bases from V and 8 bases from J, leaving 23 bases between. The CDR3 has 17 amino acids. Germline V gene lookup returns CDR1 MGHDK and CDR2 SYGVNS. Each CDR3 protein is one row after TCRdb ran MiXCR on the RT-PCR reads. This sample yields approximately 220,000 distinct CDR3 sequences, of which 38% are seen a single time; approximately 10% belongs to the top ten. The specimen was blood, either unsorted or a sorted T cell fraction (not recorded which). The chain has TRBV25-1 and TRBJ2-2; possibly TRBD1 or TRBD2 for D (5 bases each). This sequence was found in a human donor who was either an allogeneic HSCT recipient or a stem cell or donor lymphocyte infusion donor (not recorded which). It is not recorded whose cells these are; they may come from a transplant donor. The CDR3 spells CASSVGPGDRRTGELFF. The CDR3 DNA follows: TGTGCCAGCAGTGTGGGCCCCGGGGACCGCCGAACAGGGGAGCTGTTTTTT. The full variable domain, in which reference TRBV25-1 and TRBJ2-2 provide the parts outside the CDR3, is EADIYQTPRYLVIGTGKKITLECSQTMGHDKMYWYQQDPGMELHLIHYSYGVNSTEKGDLSSESTVSRIRTEHFPLTLESARPSHTSQYLCASSVGPGDRRTGELFFGEGSRLTVL.